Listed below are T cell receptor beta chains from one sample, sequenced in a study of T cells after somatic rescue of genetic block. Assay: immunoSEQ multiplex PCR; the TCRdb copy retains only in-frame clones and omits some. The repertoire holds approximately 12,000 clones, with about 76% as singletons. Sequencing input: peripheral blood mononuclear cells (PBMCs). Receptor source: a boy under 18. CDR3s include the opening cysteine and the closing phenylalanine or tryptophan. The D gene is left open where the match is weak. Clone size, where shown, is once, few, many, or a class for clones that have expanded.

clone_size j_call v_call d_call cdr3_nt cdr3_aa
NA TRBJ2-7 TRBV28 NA TGTGCCAGCAGTTTGAGCGGAGGATACGAGCAGTACTTC CASSLSGGYEQYF
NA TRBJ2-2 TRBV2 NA TGTGCCAGCATTAGGGTGCGAACCGGGGAGCTGTTTTTT CASIRVRTGELFF
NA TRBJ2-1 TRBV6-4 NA TGTGCCAGCAGTCCCCAGGATCGGCGGGGGCTACACAATGAGCAGTTCTTC CASSPQDRRGLHNEQFF
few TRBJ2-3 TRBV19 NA TGTGCCAGTAACCCCACTCGGGAGAAGTTCACAGATACGCAGTATTTT CASNPTREKFTDTQYF
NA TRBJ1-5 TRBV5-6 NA TGTGCCAGCAGCTTGGGATCGAATCAGCCCCAGCATTTT CASSLGSNQPQHF
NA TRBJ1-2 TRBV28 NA TGTGCCAGCAACTATGGAAATGGCTACACCTTC CASNYGNGYTF
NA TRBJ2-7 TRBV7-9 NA TGTGCCAGCAGCTTAGTCCGTGGGTATAAGCAGTACTTC CASSLVRGYKQYF
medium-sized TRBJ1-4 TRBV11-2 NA TGTGCCAGCAGCTTCGCAGGACGTAATGAAAAACTGTTTTTT CASSFAGRNEKLFF
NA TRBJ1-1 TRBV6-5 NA TGTGCCAGCAGTCCCTTGTACGGGCAAAACACTGAAGCTTTCTTT CASSPLYGQNTEAFF
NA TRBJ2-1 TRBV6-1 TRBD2 TGTGCCAGCAGTGACCCTAGCGGGAGGAGTATCAATGAGCAGTTCTTC CASSDPSGRSINEQFF
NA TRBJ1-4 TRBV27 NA TGTGCCAGCAGTTTACAGGGGCGAGAACTGTTTTTT CASSLQGRELFF
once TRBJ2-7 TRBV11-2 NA TGTGCCAGCAGCTTGAGAAGACAGGCAAACTTCTACGAGCAGTACTTC CASSLRRQANFYEQYF
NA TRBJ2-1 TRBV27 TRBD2 TGTGCCAGCAGTCTCGGACTAGCGGGAGATCTTGAGCAGTTCTTC CASSLGLAGDLEQFF
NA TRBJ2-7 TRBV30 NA TGTGCCTGGAGGTTGGGCCCAGCCTCCTACGAGCAGTACTTC CAWRLGPASYEQYF
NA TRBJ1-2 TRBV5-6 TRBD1 TGTGCCAGCAGCTCCTGGACAGGGGATGGCTACACCTTC CASSSWTGDGYTF
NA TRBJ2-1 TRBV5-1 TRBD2 TGCGCCAGCAGATTCCGGACTAGCCATAACTACAATGAGCAGTTCTTC CASRFRTSHNYNEQFF
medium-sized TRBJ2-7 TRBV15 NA TGTGCCACCAGCAGAGAGGGGCAGGTCCAGTACTTC CATSREGQVQYF
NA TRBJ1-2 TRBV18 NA TGTGCCAGCTCCCCTCGGAACCCCTATGGCTACACCTTC CASSPRNPYGYTF
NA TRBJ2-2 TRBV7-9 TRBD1 TGTGCCAGCAGCTTAGCTACGACCCGGGACAGGGACACCGGGGAGCTGTTTTTT CASSLATTRDRDTGELFF
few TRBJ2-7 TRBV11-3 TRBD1 TGTGCCAGCAGCTTAGGACAGGGGGACCAGCGGATTTCCTACGAGCAGTACTTC CASSLGQGDQRISYEQYF
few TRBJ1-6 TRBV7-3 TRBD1 TGTGCCAGCAGCTCATGGACAGGGGAACCCCTCCACTTT CASSSWTGEPLHF
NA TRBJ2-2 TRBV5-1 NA TGCGCCAGCAGCTTAGGCGCGAACACCGGGGAGCTGTTTTTT CASSLGANTGELFF
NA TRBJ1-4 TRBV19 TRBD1 TGTGCCAGTAGTGGGGGACAGCTCTATGAAAAACTGTTTTTT CASSGGQLYEKLFF
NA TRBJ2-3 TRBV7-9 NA TGTGCCAGCAGCTTCGGTAGCCTCAATACGCAGTATTTT CASSFGSLNTQYF
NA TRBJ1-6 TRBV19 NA TGTGCCAGTAGTGCCGATATTAATTCACCCCTCCACTTT CASSADINSPLHF
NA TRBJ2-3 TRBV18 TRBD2 TGTGCCAGCTCACCCGGAACTAGCGGGAGAGGGACAGATACGCAGTATTTT CASSPGTSGRGTDTQYF
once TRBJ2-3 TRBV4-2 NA TGTGCCAGCAGCCAAGTTTTAGAGCCCACAGATACGCAGTATTTT CASSQVLEPTDTQYF
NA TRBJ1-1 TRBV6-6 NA TGTGCCAGCAGTGGTGTCACTGAAGCTTTCTTT CASSGVTEAFF
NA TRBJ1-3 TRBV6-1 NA TGTGCCAGCAGTGAAGCGTTGAACACCATATATTTT CASSEALNTIYF
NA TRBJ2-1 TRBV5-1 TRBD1 TGCGCCAGCAGCCGCCAGGGGACAGCCTTTTCCTACAATGAGCAGTTCTTC CASSRQGTAFSYNEQFF
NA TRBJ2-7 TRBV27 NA TGTGCCAGCACCTCCTTGGGCTCCTACGAGCAGTACTTC CASTSLGSYEQYF
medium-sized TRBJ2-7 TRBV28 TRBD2 TGTGCCAGCAGTTTTCGCGCGGGAGGTAATTTGCAGCAGTACTTC CASSFRAGGNLQQYF
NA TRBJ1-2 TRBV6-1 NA TGTGCCAGCAGTGAAGGATGGGCAGCTAACTATGGCTACACCTTC CASSEGWAANYGYTF
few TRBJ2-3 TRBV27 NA TGTGCCAGCAGTTTTCGGGAAAGTGCAGATACGCAGTATTTT CASSFRESADTQYF
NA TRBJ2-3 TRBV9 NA TGTGCCAGCAGCGTATACAGTCACACAGATACGCAGTATTTT CASSVYSHTDTQYF
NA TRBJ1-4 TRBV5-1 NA TGCGCCAGCAGCCGGTTTGGACGCAGGTCAACTAATGAAAAACTGTTTTTT CASSRFGRRSTNEKLFF
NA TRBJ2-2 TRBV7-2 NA TGTGCCAGCAGCCCGCGTTCCGGGGAGCTGTTTTTT CASSPRSGELFF
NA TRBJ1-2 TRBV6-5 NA TGTGCCAGCAGTTACTCCAGACTTGATCGGGGCTACACCTTC CASSYSRLDRGYTF
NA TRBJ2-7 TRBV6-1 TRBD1 TGTGCCAGCAGTGCCCGTCACAGGGGGCGTCCCTCCTACGAGCAGTACTTC CASSARHRGRPSYEQYF
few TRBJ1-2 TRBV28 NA TGTGCCAGCAGTCCATGGACAGCTAACTATGGCTACACCTTC CASSPWTANYGYTF
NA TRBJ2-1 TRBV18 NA TGTGCCAGCTCACCTGGGGGTCCCTACAATGAGCAGTTCTTC CASSPGGPYNEQFF
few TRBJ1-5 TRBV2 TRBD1 TGTGCCAGCTGCCGGGACAGGGTTAATCAGCCCCAGCATTTT CASCRDRVNQPQHF
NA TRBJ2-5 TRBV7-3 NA TGTGCCAGCAGCTGGGACACATCCACGGGAGAGACCCAGTACTTC CASSWDTSTGETQYF
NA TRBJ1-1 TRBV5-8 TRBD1 TGTGCCAGCAGCTTCCGGGACAGGGGGCCGGTGGACACTGAAGCTTTCTTT CASSFRDRGPVDTEAFF
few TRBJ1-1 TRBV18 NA TGTGCCAGCTCACCCCAGGAAACTGAAGCTTTCTTT CASSPQETEAFF
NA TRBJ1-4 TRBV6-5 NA TGTGCCAGCAGTTATAATATAGGGGCAATGAGGGAAAAACTGTTTTTT CASSYNIGAMREKLFF
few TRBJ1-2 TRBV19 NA TGTGCCAGTAAGAGCGATAACTATGGCTACACCTTC CASKSDNYGYTF
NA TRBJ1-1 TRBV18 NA TGTGCCAGCTCCCCAAACACTGAAGCTTTCTTT CASSPNTEAFF
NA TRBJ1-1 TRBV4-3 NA TGCGCCAGCCGACGGGACACTGAAGCTTTCTTT CASRRDTEAFF
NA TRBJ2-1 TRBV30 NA TGTGCCTGGAGTGGTTACCGGGACAGGGCGGGAGGGGACCCTGGGACTAGGGGGTACAATGAGCAGTTCTTC CAWSGYRDRAGGDPGTRGYNEQFF
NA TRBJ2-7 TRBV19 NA TGTGCCAGTAGTCGCCGGGACTTCAGCTCCTACGAGCAGTACTTC CASSRRDFSSYEQYF
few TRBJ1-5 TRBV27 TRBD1 TGTGCCAGCGGGGGACAGGGAAGCAATCAGCCCCAGCATTTT CASGGQGSNQPQHF
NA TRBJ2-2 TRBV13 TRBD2 TGTGCCAGCAGCTTAGGGGGGACTAGCGGGGTGGAAAAGAACACCGGGGAGCTGTTTTTT CASSLGGTSGVEKNTGELFF
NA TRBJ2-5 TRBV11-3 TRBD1 TGTGCCAGCAGCTTCCGACAGGGGGCCCAAGAGACCCAGTACTTC CASSFRQGAQETQYF
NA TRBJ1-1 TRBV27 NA TGTGCCAGCACCATGGTGGGGGGCGCTGAGTCTTTCTTT CASTMVGGAESFF
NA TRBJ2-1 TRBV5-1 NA TGCGCCAGCAGCTTGGCCTTTATCGGGACCCGGCTCTTC CASSLAFIGTRLF
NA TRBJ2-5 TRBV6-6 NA TGTGCCAGCAGTCTGCTTTTCCAAGAGACCCAGTACTTC CASSLLFQETQYF
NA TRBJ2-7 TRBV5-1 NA TGCGCCAGCAGCGCTGGGGACGTATCCTACGAGCAGTACTTC CASSAGDVSYEQYF
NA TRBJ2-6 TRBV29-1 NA TGCAGCGTGTTCGGACAGTACCTAGGGGCCAACGTCCTGACTTTC CSVFGQYLGANVLTF